A single sample gave rise to the 2 T cell receptor beta chains below, sequenced in a study of CD8+ T cells in alopecia areata. cDNA reverse transcribed from extracted RNA served as the sequencing template. Sequencing used immunoSEQ multiplex PCR; TCRdb keeps in-frame clones, though not all of them. The sample lists 90,000 to 120,000 clones, approximately 61% seen once, with about 23% in the top ten. Sequencing input: NKG2D-low CD8+ T cells sorted from blood. Receptors were obtained from a human donor with alopecia areata.

This clone has a handful of counts. V usage is TRBV29-1 and J usage is TRBJ2-7; D might be TRBD1 or TRBD2, each matching 5 bases. Deletions cut 2 bases from V and 0 bases from J, with 11 bases between. Per germline, CDR1 SQVTM and CDR2 ANQGSEA. The CDR3 runs to 14 residues. CDR3: CSVETRDASYEQYF. The DNA for the CDR3 is TGCAGCGTTGAAACCCGGGACGCCTCCTACGAGCAGTACTTC.

The J gene is TRBJ2-7, the V gene TRBV9; D may be TRBD2 (6 bases). Germline lookup yields CDR1 SGDLS and CDR2 YYNGEE. The CDR3 covers 15 residues. The V and J ends lost 3 bases and 5 bases respectively, with 18 bases between them. CDR3 in DNA: TGTGCCAGCAGCGCCAACCCCGGACTAATCCACGAGCAGTACTTC. It encodes CASSANPGLIHEQYF.